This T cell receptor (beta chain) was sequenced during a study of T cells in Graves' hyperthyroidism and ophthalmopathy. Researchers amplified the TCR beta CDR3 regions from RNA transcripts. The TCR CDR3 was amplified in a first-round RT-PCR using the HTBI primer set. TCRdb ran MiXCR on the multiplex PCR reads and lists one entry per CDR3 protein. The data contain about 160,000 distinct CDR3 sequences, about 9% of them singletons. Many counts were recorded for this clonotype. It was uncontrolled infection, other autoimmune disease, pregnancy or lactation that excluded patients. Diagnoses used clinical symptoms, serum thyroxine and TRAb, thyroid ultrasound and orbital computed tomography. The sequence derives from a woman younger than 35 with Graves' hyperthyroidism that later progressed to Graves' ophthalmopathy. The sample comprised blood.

The CDR3 here is CASSLDQGAWETQYF. CDR3 bases: TGTGCCAGCAGCTTAGACCAGGGGGCTTGGGAGACCCAGTACTTC. This chain links TRBV11-2 with TRBJ2-5; 8 nucleotides match TRBD1. Germline V gene lookup returns CDR1 SGHAT and CDR2 FQNNGV. The CDR3 extends over 15 amino acids. The trim removed 0 bases at V and 5 bases at J, leaving 5 bases unmatched.